The clone carrying this T cell receptor (beta chain) has a handful of counts. Together with a sample-barcoded 5' primer, a J-beta primer mix was included in a second PCR lasting roughly 6 to 12 cycles. The template-switch adaptor, which had 12 random nucleotides, put a tag on each cDNA molecule. In TCRdb, the 5' RACE reads were re-called with MiXCR into one record per CDR3 protein. The data hold 1.5 million or so distinct CDR3 sequences, with 42% observed a single time. Germline CDR1 is MNHNY and CDR2 is SVGAGI (reference sequence). V was trimmed by 6 bases and J by 11 bases, leaving 16 bases between them. The CDR3 sequence is 12 residues long. The sample comes from a study of blood T cells in healthy people across ages.

The genes are TRBV6-6 and TRBJ2-5; weak D call: TRBD1 (6 bases). The material sequenced was blood. This TCR came from a woman between 18 and 29 years old in good health. The CDR3 loop is CASRTGQNEQYF. The CDR3 region has the DNA TGTGCCAGCAGGACGGGACAAAATGAGCAGTACTTC.